The 31 T cell receptor beta chains below were found in one sample sequenced in a study of T-cell memory formation after mild COVID-19. TCRdb ran MiXCR on the 5' RACE reads and lists one entry per CDR3 protein. In the table there are hundreds of thousands of distinct CDR3 sequences, 18% of which are singletons. The material sequenced was PBMCs or a T cell subset sorted from them (not recorded which). The receptors derive from a man aged 18 to 30 who had mild COVID-19 (a few samples of this study predate the infection). Cell type and time point are not known.

This chain uses TRBV12-3 or TRBV12-4 with TRBJ2-1, with D uncertain. This CDR3 region has 14 residues. V gave up 7 bases and J gave up 4 bases, with 14 bases separating them. In DNA form, the CDR3 reads TGTGCCAGCACTCCCCCTTGTTGTTACAATGAGCAGTTCTTC. Amino acids: CASTPPCCYNEQFF.

The chain uses TRBV4-2 and TRBJ1-2; 7 bases line up with TRBD1. Germline trimming cut 1 base from V and 6 bases from J; bases unmatched to any gene: 5. Per germline, CDR1 LGHNA and CDR2 YNFKEQ. CDR3 length: 14 residues. CDR3 amino acids: CASSQATGEDGYTF. The CDR3 DNA is TGTGCCAGCAGCCAAGCCACAGGGGAGGATGGCTACACCTTC.

The chain employs TRBV20-1 and TRBJ2-4, with 8 bases lining up with TRBD1. Trimming at V came to 5 bases and at J to 3 bases, leaving 9 bases not matched to a gene. This CDR3 is 15 amino acids long. Germline V CDR1 and CDR2: DFQATT, SNEGSKA (reference sequence). CDR3 protein: CSAHTGGSFKNIQYF. The CDR3, as DNA: TGCAGTGCTCATACAGGGGGTTCTTTCAAAAACATTCAGTACTTC.

The J gene is TRBJ2-7, the V gene TRBV10-2; 14 bases line up with TRBD2. V lost 6 bases, J lost 0 bases, and 13 bases stayed unmatched. CDR1 is WSHSY and CDR2 is SAAADI in the germline V gene. The CDR3 runs 19 residues. Here the CDR3 DNA reads TGCGCCAGCAGGGGACGACGGACTAGCGGGGGGCCGAGCTCCTACGAGCAGTACTTC. The encoded protein is CASRGRRTSGGPSSYEQYF.

This chain links TRBV7-8 with TRBJ1-2, with a possible D match to TRBD1 (5 bases). Per the germline V gene, CDR1 is SGHVS and CDR2 is FQNEAQ. This CDR3 has 15 amino acids. Between the trimmed V and J ends, which lost 1 base and 6 bases, there was a span of 15 bases. The CDR3 nucleotides read TGTGCCAGCAGCTTAGGGCCCGGGGCATCTCATGGCTACACCTTC. Encoded protein: CASSLGPGASHGYTF.

V gene TRBV12-3 or TRBV12-4 combines with J gene TRBJ2-7; D tentatively reads TRBD1 or TRBD2 (5 bases each). With 5 bases removed from V and 7 bases from J, the gap between germline ends came to 15 bases. The CDR3 runs to 13 residues. The CDR3 here is CASSPGPPGEQYF. CDR3 DNA sequence: TGTGCCAGCAGTCCGGGACCTCCGGGAGAGCAGTACTTC.

Here the CDR3 reads CSVGFWESNEQFF. The CDR3 DNA is TGCAGCGTTGGGTTTTGGGAATCCAATGAGCAGTTCTTC. V is TRBV29-1 and J is TRBJ2-1, with D unresolved. Trimming stripped 4 bases from V and 6 bases from J, with 13 bases between. The CDR3 covers 13 residues. Germline V gives CDR1 SQVTM, CDR2 ANQGSEA.

V and J are TRBV6-2 or TRBV6-3 and TRBJ2-7; the D gene could be TRBD1 or TRBD2 (6 bases each). The CDR3 length is 14 residues. The V end lost 7 bases, the J end lost 1 base, and 14 bases lay between the germline ends. Germline V gene sequence: CDR1 MNHEY, CDR2 SVGEGT. Here the CDR3 DNA reads TGTGCCAGCACAAAGAAAGGGGGGTCCTACGAGCAGTACGTC. As protein: CASTKKGGSYEQYV.

This chain links TRBV20-1 with TRBJ2-4; TRBD1 agrees at 7 bases. V lost 5 bases, J lost 4 bases, and 5 bases stayed unmatched. Per germline, CDR1 DFQATT and CDR2 SNEGSKA (reference sequence). The CDR3 loop spans 13 amino acids. In DNA form, the CDR3 reads TGCAGTGCTGGATCACAGGGGAAAAACATTCAGTACTTC. It encodes CSAGSQGKNIQYF.

The gene calls are TRBV29-1 and TRBJ2-3; D call uncertain. Trimming cost V 1 base and J 2 bases, with 22 bases left between them. Germline CDR1 and CDR2: SQVTM and ANQGSEA. CDR3 length: 18 amino acids. The chain's CDR3 is CSVEGSLARPRATDTQYF. For the CDR3, the DNA is TGCAGCGTTGAAGGATCCCTTGCGCGCCCAAGGGCCACAGATACGCAGTATTTT.

This chain connects TRBV5-1 to TRBJ1-6; no reliable D call. This CDR3 comprises 15 residues. The germline V gene has CDR1 SGHRS and CDR2 YFSETQ. Trimming shortened V by 1 base and J by 5 bases, and 10 bases separated the two germline ends. The CDR3 nucleotides read TGCGCCAGCAGCTTGAGAGCTGGGGATAATTCACCCCTCCACTTT. Protein sequence: CASSLRAGDNSPLHF.

This clonotype was picked up a small number of times. This rearrangement joins TRBV5-1 to TRBJ2-5; D gene unclear. This CDR3 contains 14 residues. The V end lost 4 bases, the J end lost 5 bases, and 15 bases lay between the germline ends. Per germline, CDR1 SGHRS and CDR2 YFSETQ. The CDR3 DNA reads as TGCGCCAGCAGCCATCCCCAGGATGGGGAGACCCAGTACTTC. Amino acids: CASSHPQDGETQYF. Using reference TRBV5-1 and TRBJ2-5 for the parts outside the CDR3, the full variable domain is KAGVTQTPRYLIKTRGQQVTLSCSPISGHRSVSWYQQTPGQGLQFLFEYFSETQRNKGNFPGRFSGRQFSNSRSEMNVSTLELGDSALYLCASSHPQDGETQYFGPGTRLLVL.

This clonotype was seen a handful of times. The chain has TRBV5-1 and TRBJ2-5; 8 bases are shared with TRBD1. The CDR3 sequence is 15 residues long. Looked up from germline, CDR1 is SGHRS and CDR2 is YFSETQ. With V trimmed by 2 bases and J by 5 bases, 8 bases remained unmatched. CDR3 sequence reads: CASSFGTGFRETQYF. CDR3 bases: TGCGCCAGCAGCTTTGGGACAGGCTTCCGGGAGACCCAGTACTTC.

The chain uses TRBV4-1 and TRBJ1-4; no reliable D call. Trimming took off 1 base at V and 4 bases at J, with 10 bases between the two ends. The CDR3 covers 15 residues. CDR1 and CDR2 (germline): MGHRA, YSYEKL. The CDR3 nucleotides are TGCGCCAGCAGCCAAGGGCGGGGAGTTAATGAAAAACTGTTTTTT. Translating it yields CASSQGRGVNEKLFF.

Here the CDR3 DNA reads TGTGCCAGTCAGACAGCCTCCGGGAATTCACCCCTCCACTTT. Protein product: CASQTASGNSPLHF. The V call is TRBV7-9, the J call TRBJ1-6; a possible D gene is TRBD1 (5 bases). CDR1 SEHNR and CDR2 FQNEAQ come from the germline V gene (reference sequence). The CDR3 is 14 residues long. Between the trimmed V and J ends, which lost 9 bases and 7 bases, there was a span of 16 bases.

This chain uses TRBV10-3 with TRBJ2-2; perhaps TRBD1 as D (6 bases). Germline V gene sequence: CDR1 ENHRY, CDR2 SYGVKD. With 9 bases removed from V and 3 bases from J, the gap between germline ends came to 20 bases. The CDR3 extends over 16 amino acids. CDR3 sequence: CAIANRDNKDTGELFF. In nucleotides, the CDR3 is TGTGCCATTGCAAACAGGGATAATAAGGACACCGGGGAGCTGTTTTTT.

This clonotype was seen a few times. J is TRBJ2-7 and V is TRBV7-9; the D gene is possibly TRBD1 (5 bases). Germline V gene data show CDR1 as SEHNR and CDR2 as FQNEAQ (reference sequence). This CDR3 is built from 12 residues. Trimming stripped 5 bases from V and 6 bases from J, with 11 bases between. The CDR3 nucleotides read TGTGCCAGCAGCCTCGACAGCGTCGAGCAGTACGTC. Encoded protein: CASSLDSVEQYV.

This clonotype appeared a few times. V gene TRBV15 combines with J gene TRBJ2-6, with 8 bases identical to TRBD1. Germline V gives CDR1 LNHNV, CDR2 YYDKDF (reference sequence). The CDR3 is 17 amino acids. V was clipped by 1 base and J by 0 bases; unmatched bases: 2. This CDR3 is CATSRGQGASGANVLTF. The CDR3 bases are TGTGCCACCAGCAGAGGGCAGGGGGCCTCTGGGGCCAACGTCCTGACTTTC. Full variable domain (missing parts from reference TRBV15 and TRBJ2-6): DAMVIQNPRYQVTQFGKPVTLSCSQTLNHNVMYWYQQKSSQAPKLLFHYYDKDFNNEADTPDNFQSRRPNTSFCFLDIRSPGLGDTAMYLCATSRGQGASGANVLTFGAGSRLTVL.

There are a few counts of this clonotype. The rearrangement links TRBV5-1 to TRBJ2-7; perhaps TRBD2 as D (5 bases). This CDR3 region has 16 residues. Germline CDR1 and CDR2: SGHRS and YFSETQ. The ends were cut back, 1 base at V and 2 bases at J, with 16 bases in the middle. In DNA form, the CDR3 reads TGCGCCAGCAGCTTGTTAAGTAGCGCAGAGCCCTACGAGCAGTACTTC. Translated: CASSLLSSAEPYEQYF.

The J gene is TRBJ2-2, the V gene TRBV5-1, with D perhaps TRBD1 (6 bases). The CDR3 has 16 residues. Germline V gene sequence: CDR1 SGHRS, CDR2 YFSETQ. V was trimmed by 4 bases and J by 7 bases, leaving 20 bases between them. DNA for the CDR3: TGCGCCAGCAGCCCGGTGGGGCAGGGGCGGTACGGGGAGCTGTTTTTT. Protein sequence: CASSPVGQGRYGELFF. Full variable domain (missing parts from reference TRBV5-1 and TRBJ2-2): KAGVTQTPRYLIKTRGQQVTLSCSPISGHRSVSWYQQTPGQGLQFLFEYFSETQRNKGNFPGRFSGRQFSNSRSEMNVSTLELGDSALYLCASSPVGQGRYGELFFGEGSRLTVL.

This clonotype was seen more than once but under ten times. The V call is TRBV6-2 or TRBV6-3, the J call TRBJ1-1; no clear D. CDR1 and CDR2 (germline): MNHEY, SVGEGT. V was clipped by 0 bases and J by 0 bases, with 8 bases between them. CDR3 length: 15 residues. The CDR3 protein is CASSYSEWVNTEAFF. The CDR3, as DNA: TGTGCCAGCAGTTACTCCGAGTGGGTGAACACTGAAGCTTTCTTT.

The chain uses TRBV6-5 and TRBJ2-2; TRBD1 matches 11 bases. CDR3 size: 17 residues. Germline V CDR1 and CDR2: MNHEY, SVGAGI. The V gene end was trimmed by 6 bases and the J gene end by 0 bases; junction bases not matched to a gene: 6. This CDR3 is CASSRDRGSSNTGELFF. CDR3 nucleotides: TGTGCCAGCAGCCGGGACAGGGGGTCATCGAACACCGGGGAGCTGTTTTTT.

The rearrangement joins TRBV30 to TRBJ1-6; 10 bases line up with TRBD1. Unmatched junction bases numbered 4, after V lost 4 bases and J lost 10 bases. The CDR3 has 13 residues. CDR1 is GTSNPN and CDR2 is SVGIG in the germline V gene (reference sequence). As DNA, the CDR3 is TGTGCCTGGACCCGGGACAGGGGCTCACCCCTCCACTTT. This gives the protein CAWTRDRGSPLHF.

This clonotype was picked up a small number of times. This sequence joins TRBV9 and TRBJ2-3, with 10 bases that match TRBD1. V was pared by 7 bases and J by 0 bases, with 5 bases of the junction left unmatched. The CDR3 is made up of 15 amino acids. The germline V gene has CDR1 SGDLS and CDR2 YYNGEE. Here the CDR3 reads CASHMGQGSTDTQYF. CDR3 nucleotides: TGTGCCAGCCATATGGGACAGGGGAGCACAGATACGCAGTATTTT. Drawing the rest from reference TRBV9 and TRBJ2-3, the complete variable domain is DSGVTQTPKHLITATGQRVTLRCSPRSGDLSVYWYQQSLDQGLQFLIQYYNGEERAKGNILERFSAQQFPDLHSELNLSSLELGDSALYFCASHMGQGSTDTQYFGPGTRLTVL.

This clonotype was counted ten times or more. V usage is TRBV18 and J usage is TRBJ1-2; the match to TRBD1 covers 10 bases. Trimming took 3 bases from V and 4 from J; bases not matched to a gene: 2. CDR1 is KGHSH and CDR2 is LQKENI in the germline V gene. This CDR3 is built from 14 residues. The CDR3 DNA is TGTGCCAGCTCACCTTGGACAGGGGGCTATGGCTACACCTTC. This gives the protein CASSPWTGGYGYTF. The variable domain in full, completed from reference TRBV18 and TRBJ1-2, reads NAGVMQNPRHLVRRRGQEARLRCSPMKGHSHVYWYRQLPEEGLKFMVYLQKENIIDESGMPKERFSAEFPKEGPSILRIQQVVRGDSAAYFCASSPWTGGYGYTFGSGTRLTVV.

This clonotype was seen only a few times. The V call is TRBV3-1, the J call TRBJ1-2; weak D call: TRBD1 (5 bases). The V gene's germline CDR1 is LGHDT and CDR2 YNNKEL (reference sequence). The CDR3 is made up of 15 amino acids. V gave up 0 bases and J gave up 4 bases, with 12 bases separating them. CDR3 DNA sequence: TGTGCCAGCAGCCAAGATTCGGGGGAGGGCTATGGCTACACCTTC. This encodes CASSQDSGEGYGYTF.

The V call is TRBV21-1, the J call TRBJ2-1; the table gives TRBD2 as D, unverified against the DNA. TRBV21-1 is listed as a pseudogene. The CDR3 sequence is 16 residues long. The CDR3 nucleotides are TGTGCCAGCAGCCTCCAGCTAGCGGGGGGGCGCAGTGAGCAGTTCTTC. It encodes CASSLQLAGGRSEQFF.

This clonotype was seen more than once but under ten times. V and J are TRBV7-9 and TRBJ1-1, with TRBD1 as a possible D gene (5 bases). The CDR3 length is 15 residues. Trimming left V 5 bases short and J 3 bases short, with 16 bases between. Germline V gene data show CDR1 as SEHNR and CDR2 as FQNEAQ (reference sequence). The CDR3 reads CASSPARGYDTEAFF. The CDR3 bases are TGTGCCAGCAGCCCCGCCCGGGGGTATGACACTGAAGCTTTCTTT.

This rearrangement joins TRBV4-2 to TRBJ1-2, with 7 bases matching TRBD1. Per the germline V gene, CDR1 is LGHNA and CDR2 is YNFKEQ. This CDR3 region has 19 residues. V shed 0 bases and J 1 base; nucleotides not matched to a gene: 14. CDR3 sequence: CASSQDPGRDSIINYGYTF. DNA for the CDR3: TGTGCCAGCAGCCAAGACCCAGGCCGGGACAGCATAATTAACTATGGCTACACCTTC.

The chain joins TRBV9 to TRBJ2-1; no reliable D call. Germline V gives CDR1 SGDLS, CDR2 YYNGEE. Deletions cut 3 bases from V and 1 base from J, with 14 bases between. This CDR3 is built from 16 residues. CDR3 protein: CASSAAQRSSYNEQFF. The DNA for the CDR3 is TGTGCCAGCAGCGCGGCACAGCGTTCTTCCTACAATGAGCAGTTCTTC.

This clonotype has only a few counts. The chain employs TRBV14 and TRBJ2-1, with unresolved D. CDR3 length: 14 amino acids. The V gene's germline CDR1 is SGHDN and CDR2 FVKESK. Trimming removed 4 bases at V and 0 bases at J, with 7 bases between. The CDR3 nucleotides read TGTGCCAGCAGCCGGGGTTTCTCCTACAATGAGCAGTTCTTC. Encoded protein: CASSRGFSYNEQFF.